This is a list of T cell receptor beta chains from one sample in a study of blood T cell repertoires in COVID-19. Clones were sequenced by immunoSEQ multiplex PCR, and TCRdb holds only the in-frame ones, with some missing. The sample holds 15,000 to 20,000 clones, about 88% seen once. Sequenced material: peripheral blood. The receptors were gathered from a man between 65 and 80 years old with acute or convalescent COVID-19. CDR3s include the opening cysteine and the closing phenylalanine or tryptophan. Fields, in order: D gene, J gene, V gene, clone size, CDR3 protein, CDR3 DNA. A D gene is named only where the DNA matches it firmly. Clone sizes are given selectively: once, few, many, or a class where the clone is expanded.

d_call: TRBD1; j_call: TRBJ2-7; v_call: TRBV28; clone_size: .; cdr3_aa: CASSHAGTGGYEQYF; cdr3_nt: TGTGCCAGCAGCCACGCCGGGACAGGGGGCTACGAGCAGTACTTC
d_call: TRBD2; j_call: TRBJ2-1; v_call: TRBV9; clone_size: .; cdr3_aa: CASSLGLANRLSGNEQFF; cdr3_nt: TGTGCCAGCAGCTTGGGACTAGCGAACAGACTGAGTGGGAATGAGCAGTTCTTC
d_call: TRBD2; j_call: TRBJ2-1; v_call: TRBV7-2; clone_size: .; cdr3_aa: CASGTSGLNEQFF; cdr3_nt: TGTGCCAGCGGGACTAGCGGCTTGAATGAGCAGTTCTTC
d_call: TRBD1; j_call: TRBJ1-5; v_call: TRBV28; clone_size: .; cdr3_aa: CASRSGDREFQPQHF; cdr3_nt: TGTGCCAGCAGATCAGGGGACAGGGAATTTCAGCCCCAGCATTTT
d_call: TRBD1; j_call: TRBJ1-5; v_call: TRBV18; clone_size: .; cdr3_aa: CASSHDRGMSNQPQHF; cdr3_nt: TGTGCCAGCTCACACGACAGGGGAATGAGCAATCAGCCCCAGCATTTT
d_call: TRBD1; j_call: TRBJ1-5; v_call: TRBV2; clone_size: .; cdr3_aa: CASSADRGSNQPQHF; cdr3_nt: TGTGCCAGCAGCGCCGACAGGGGATCCAATCAGCCCCAGCATTTT
d_call: TRBD1; j_call: TRBJ1-2; v_call: TRBV6-5; clone_size: .; cdr3_aa: CASSTGGRLHGYTF; cdr3_nt: TGTGCCAGCAGCACAGGGGGCCGGCTTCATGGCTACACCTTC
d_call: TRBD1; j_call: TRBJ1-5; v_call: TRBV11-2; clone_size: .; cdr3_aa: CASSLDRDQPQHF; cdr3_nt: TGTGCCAGCAGCTTGGACAGGGATCAGCCCCAGCATTTT
d_call: .; j_call: TRBJ2-7; v_call: TRBV28; clone_size: .; cdr3_aa: CASTRTNEQYF; cdr3_nt: TGTGCCAGCACTCGGACAAACGAGCAGTACTTC
d_call: .; j_call: TRBJ1-5; v_call: TRBV27; clone_size: .; cdr3_aa: CASRKVQGDNQPQHF; cdr3_nt: TGTGCCAGCAGAAAAGTACAGGGTGACAATCAGCCCCAGCATTTT
d_call: TRBD2; j_call: TRBJ2-7; v_call: TRBV9; clone_size: .; cdr3_aa: CASSSAGGPWDEQYF; cdr3_nt: TGTGCCAGCAGTTCCGCGGGAGGTCCTTGGGACGAGCAGTACTTC
d_call: TRBD2; j_call: TRBJ2-3; v_call: TRBV27; clone_size: .; cdr3_aa: CASSLPGLAGVPDTQYF; cdr3_nt: TGTGCCAGCAGTTTACCCGGCCTAGCGGGAGTTCCAGATACGCAGTATTTT
d_call: .; j_call: TRBJ2-6; v_call: TRBV4-3; clone_size: .; cdr3_aa: CASSQGPSSGANVLTF; cdr3_nt: TGCGCCAGCAGCCAGGGGCCCAGCTCTGGGGCCAACGTCCTGACTTTC
d_call: TRBD1; j_call: TRBJ2-1; v_call: TRBV11-3; clone_size: .; cdr3_aa: CASSSQGTYEQFF; cdr3_nt: TGTGCCAGCAGCTCACAGGGGACGTATGAGCAGTTCTTC
d_call: .; j_call: TRBJ2-2; v_call: TRBV9; clone_size: .; cdr3_aa: CASSVEEGPYRNTGELFF; cdr3_nt: TGTGCCAGCAGCGTAGAGGAGGGCCCCTACCGCAACACCGGGGAGCTGTTTTTT
d_call: .; j_call: TRBJ2-1; v_call: TRBV18; clone_size: once; cdr3_aa: CASSPSTVSYNEQFF; cdr3_nt: TGTGCCAGCTCACCTTCGACAGTCTCCTACAATGAGCAGTTCTTC
d_call: TRBD1; j_call: TRBJ1-4; v_call: TRBV6-9; clone_size: once; cdr3_aa: CASSRTGGSEKLFF; cdr3_nt: TGTGCCAGCAGTCGTACAGGGGGCAGTGAAAAACTGTTTTTT
d_call: .; j_call: TRBJ1-1; v_call: TRBV6-5; clone_size: .; cdr3_aa: CASIGSGEAFF; cdr3_nt: TGTGCCAGCATCGGTTCAGGGGAAGCTTTCTTT
d_call: TRBD1; j_call: TRBJ2-3; v_call: TRBV28; clone_size: .; cdr3_aa: CASSLSRTGGWGTDTQYF; cdr3_nt: TGTGCCAGCAGTTTATCCCGGACAGGGGGCTGGGGCACAGATACGCAGTATTTT
d_call: TRBD1; j_call: TRBJ1-2; v_call: TRBV7-2; clone_size: .; cdr3_aa: CASSFRTGAYTF; cdr3_nt: TGTGCCAGCAGCTTTCGGACAGGGGCCTACACCTTC
d_call: .; j_call: TRBJ1-1; v_call: TRBV5-5; clone_size: few; cdr3_aa: CASSPRLGAGTEAFF; cdr3_nt: TGTGCCAGCAGCCCACGGTTAGGGGCCGGCACTGAAGCTTTCTTT
d_call: TRBD2; j_call: TRBJ2-7; v_call: TRBV7-7; clone_size: .; cdr3_aa: CASSPKRWTSGTYEQYF; cdr3_nt: TGTGCTAGCAGTCCGAAACGTTGGACTAGCGGTACCTACGAGCAGTACTTC
d_call: TRBD2; j_call: TRBJ2-7; v_call: TRBV9; clone_size: .; cdr3_aa: CASGPRGGRAGEQYF; cdr3_nt: TGTGCCAGCGGACCGAGGGGCGGGAGGGCCGGGGAGCAGTACTTC
d_call: .; j_call: TRBJ2-5; v_call: TRBV7-7; clone_size: .; cdr3_aa: CASSQGQGETQYF; cdr3_nt: TGTGCTAGCAGCCAAGGACAAGGGGAGACCCAGTACTTC
d_call: .; j_call: TRBJ1-1; v_call: TRBV28; clone_size: .; cdr3_aa: CASRLQGAEAFF; cdr3_nt: TGTGCCAGCAGGTTACAGGGCGCTGAAGCTTTCTTT
d_call: TRBD1; j_call: TRBJ1-5; v_call: TRBV10-3; clone_size: .; cdr3_aa: CAISEGQEAGQPQHF; cdr3_nt: TGTGCCATCAGTGAGGGACAGGAGGCCGGGCAGCCCCAGCATTTT
d_call: TRBD2; j_call: TRBJ2-6; v_call: TRBV10-3; clone_size: .; cdr3_aa: CATAGGVPSGANVLTF; cdr3_nt: TGTGCCACCGCGGGAGGGGTCCCTTCTGGGGCCAACGTCCTGACTTTC
d_call: TRBD2; j_call: TRBJ2-1; v_call: TRBV7-8; clone_size: once; cdr3_aa: CASSLIVGSGSSYNEQFF; cdr3_nt: TGTGCCAGCAGCTTAATCGTGGGAAGCGGGAGCTCCTACAATGAGCAGTTCTTC
d_call: TRBD1; j_call: TRBJ1-4; v_call: TRBV6-5; clone_size: .; cdr3_aa: CASRRQGAREKLFF; cdr3_nt: TGTGCCAGCAGACGACAGGGGGCGCGTGAAAAACTGTTTTTT
d_call: TRBD1; j_call: TRBJ1-1; v_call: TRBV5-1; clone_size: .; cdr3_aa: CASSLEGGVNTEAFF; cdr3_nt: TGCGCCAGCAGCTTGGAAGGGGGCGTGAACACTGAAGCTTTCTTT
d_call: TRBD1; j_call: TRBJ2-7; v_call: TRBV19; clone_size: .; cdr3_aa: CASSPGQELYEQYF; cdr3_nt: TGTGCCAGTAGTCCGGGACAGGAACTCTACGAGCAGTACTTC
d_call: .; j_call: TRBJ2-1; v_call: TRBV19; clone_size: .; cdr3_aa: CASGESYNEQFF; cdr3_nt: TGTGCCAGTGGGGAGTCCTACAATGAGCAGTTCTTC
d_call: TRBD1; j_call: TRBJ2-7; v_call: TRBV27; clone_size: .; cdr3_aa: CASSNRGGEQYF; cdr3_nt: TGTGCCAGCAGCAACAGGGGCGGCGAGCAGTACTTC
d_call: .; j_call: TRBJ1-1; v_call: TRBV11-3; clone_size: .; cdr3_aa: CASSDSFSEAFF; cdr3_nt: TGTGCCAGCAGCGACTCTTTTTCTGAAGCTTTCTTT
d_call: TRBD1; j_call: TRBJ1-5; v_call: TRBV27; clone_size: .; cdr3_aa: CASSAYRDRVNQPQHF; cdr3_nt: TGTGCCAGCAGTGCCTACCGGGACAGGGTAAATCAGCCCCAGCATTTT
d_call: .; j_call: TRBJ1-1; v_call: TRBV21-1; clone_size: medium-sized; cdr3_aa: CASSKVATGMNTEAFF; cdr3_nt: TGTGCCAGCAGCAAAGTTGCTACAGGGATGAACACTGAAGCTTTCTTT
d_call: .; j_call: TRBJ1-1; v_call: TRBV10-3; clone_size: .; cdr3_aa: CAISDRGGTLNTEAFF; cdr3_nt: TGTGCCATCAGTGACCGCGGTGGGACACTGAACACTGAAGCTTTCTTT
d_call: .; j_call: TRBJ2-2; v_call: TRBV9; clone_size: .; cdr3_aa: CASSVGGNGVTGELFF; cdr3_nt: TGTGCCAGCAGCGTAGGAGGGAATGGGGTCACCGGGGAGCTGTTTTTT
d_call: TRBD1; j_call: TRBJ1-2; v_call: TRBV6-2/TRBV6-3; clone_size: .; cdr3_aa: CASSFAGQIKVVYYGYTF; cdr3_nt: TGTGCCAGCAGCTTCGCGGGACAGATAAAGGTTGTTTACTATGGCTACACCTTC
d_call: TRBD1; j_call: TRBJ2-7; v_call: TRBV27; clone_size: .; cdr3_aa: CASTWTGAYEQYF; cdr3_nt: TGTGCCAGCACCTGGACAGGGGCCTACGAGCAGTACTTC
d_call: .; j_call: TRBJ1-6; v_call: TRBV11-2; clone_size: once; cdr3_aa: CASSLRLSSYNSPLHF; cdr3_nt: TGTGCCAGCAGCTTAAGACTCAGCTCCTATAATTCACCCCTCCACTTT
d_call: .; j_call: TRBJ1-2; v_call: TRBV29-1; clone_size: .; cdr3_aa: CSVGVSPNYGYTF; cdr3_nt: TGCAGCGTTGGTGTCAGTCCTAACTATGGCTACACCTTC
d_call: TRBD1; j_call: TRBJ2-7; v_call: TRBV7-9; clone_size: .; cdr3_aa: CASSLVIQGAYEQYF; cdr3_nt: TGTGCCAGCAGCTTAGTTATCCAGGGGGCCTACGAGCAGTACTTC
d_call: TRBD2; j_call: TRBJ2-7; v_call: TRBV20-1; clone_size: .; cdr3_aa: CSASRTSGDLYEQYF; cdr3_nt: TGCAGTGCTAGTAGGACTAGCGGGGACCTCTACGAGCAGTACTTC
d_call: .; j_call: TRBJ2-2; v_call: TRBV7-9; clone_size: .; cdr3_aa: CASSPGLLNTGELFF; cdr3_nt: TGTGCCAGCAGCCCGGGACTCCTGAACACCGGGGAGCTGTTTTTT
d_call: TRBD2; j_call: TRBJ2-3; v_call: TRBV5-1; clone_size: .; cdr3_aa: CASSPRTSGSSPDTQYF; cdr3_nt: TGCGCCAGCAGCCCCCGGACTAGCGGGAGCTCCCCAGATACGCAGTATTTT
d_call: TRBD1; j_call: TRBJ2-5; v_call: TRBV4-2; clone_size: .; cdr3_aa: CASSLGQGEQETQYF; cdr3_nt: TGTGCCAGCAGCCTAGGACAGGGCGAGCAAGAGACCCAGTACTTC
d_call: .; j_call: TRBJ2-6; v_call: TRBV3-1/TRBV3-2; clone_size: .; cdr3_aa: CASQAGGANVLTF; cdr3_nt: TGTGCCAGCCAAGCGGGCGGGGCCAACGTCCTGACTTTC
d_call: TRBD1; j_call: TRBJ1-5; v_call: TRBV5-8; clone_size: .; cdr3_aa: CASDRGRGDQPQHF; cdr3_nt: TGTGCCAGCGACAGGGGGCGCGGTGATCAGCCCCAGCATTTT
d_call: .; j_call: TRBJ1-3; v_call: TRBV1; clone_size: .; cdr3_aa: CTSSHVNLPRGRGSKGNTIYF; cdr3_nt: TGCACCAGCAGCCACGTAAACCTGCCCAGGGGCAGGGGATCGAAGGGAAACACCATATATTTT
d_call: TRBD2; j_call: TRBJ2-1; v_call: TRBV3-1/TRBV3-2; clone_size: .; cdr3_aa: CASSPDGLAGYNEQFF; cdr3_nt: TGTGCCAGCAGCCCCGACGGACTAGCGGGTTACAATGAGCAGTTCTTC
d_call: .; j_call: TRBJ1-2; v_call: TRBV15; clone_size: .; cdr3_aa: CATSSNRVNGYTF; cdr3_nt: TGTGCCACCAGCAGTAACAGGGTAAATGGCTACACCTTC